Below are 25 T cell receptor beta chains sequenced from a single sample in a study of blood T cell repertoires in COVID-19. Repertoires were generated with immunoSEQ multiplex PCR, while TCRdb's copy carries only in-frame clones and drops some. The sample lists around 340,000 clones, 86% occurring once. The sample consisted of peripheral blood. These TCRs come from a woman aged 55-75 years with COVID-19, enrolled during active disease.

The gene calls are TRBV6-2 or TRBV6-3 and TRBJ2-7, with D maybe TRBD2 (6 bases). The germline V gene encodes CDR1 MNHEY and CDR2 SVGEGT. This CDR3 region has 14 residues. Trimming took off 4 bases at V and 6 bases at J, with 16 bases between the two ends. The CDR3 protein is CASSLTVGEVEQYF. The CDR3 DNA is TGTGCCAGCAGTTTGACAGTGGGGGAGGTCGAGCAGTACTTC.

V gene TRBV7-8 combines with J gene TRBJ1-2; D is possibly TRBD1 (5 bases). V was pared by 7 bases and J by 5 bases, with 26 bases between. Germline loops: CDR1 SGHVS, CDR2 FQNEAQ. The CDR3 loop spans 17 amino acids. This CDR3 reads CASTNSLGEGSLYGYTF. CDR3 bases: TGTGCCAGCACCAATTCGCTGGGGGAGGGGTCACTTTATGGCTACACCTTC.

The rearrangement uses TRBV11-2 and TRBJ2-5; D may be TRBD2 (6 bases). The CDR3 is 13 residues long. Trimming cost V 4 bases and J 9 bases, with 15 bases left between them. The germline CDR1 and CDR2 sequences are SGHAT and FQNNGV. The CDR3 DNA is TGTGCCAGCAGCTCCGGGACTCAGGCGGCCCAGTACTTC. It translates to CASSSGTQAAQYF.

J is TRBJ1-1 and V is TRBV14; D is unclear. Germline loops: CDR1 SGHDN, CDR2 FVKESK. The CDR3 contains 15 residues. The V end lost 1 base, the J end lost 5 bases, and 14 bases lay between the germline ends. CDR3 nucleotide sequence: TGTGCCAGCAGCCAAGCTCCGGGATGGCCGACTGAAGCTTTCTTT. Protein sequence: CASSQAPGWPTEAFF. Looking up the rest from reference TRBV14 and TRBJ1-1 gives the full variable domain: EAGVTQFPSHSVIEKGQTVTLRCDPISGHDNLYWYRRVMGKEIKFLLHFVKESKQDESGMPNNRFLAERTGGTYSTLKVQPAELEDSGVYFCASSQAPGWPTEAFFGQGTRLTVV.

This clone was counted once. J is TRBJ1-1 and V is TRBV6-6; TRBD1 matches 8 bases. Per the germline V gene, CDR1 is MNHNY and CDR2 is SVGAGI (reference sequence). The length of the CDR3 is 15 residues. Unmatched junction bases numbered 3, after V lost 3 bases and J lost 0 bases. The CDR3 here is CASSYRTGMNTEAFF. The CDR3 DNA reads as TGTGCCAGCAGTTATAGGACAGGGATGAACACTGAAGCTTTCTTT.

In DNA, the CDR3 is TGCGCCAGCAGCCGAGAACAGGGGGGGTATGGCTACACCTTC. Translating gives CASSREQGGYGYTF. The chain combines TRBV4-3 with TRBJ1-2; 8 positions match TRBD1. Trimming took 4 bases from V and 5 from J; bases not matched to a gene: 6. The CDR3 runs 14 residues. CDR1 and CDR2 from the germline V gene are LGHNA and YSLEER.

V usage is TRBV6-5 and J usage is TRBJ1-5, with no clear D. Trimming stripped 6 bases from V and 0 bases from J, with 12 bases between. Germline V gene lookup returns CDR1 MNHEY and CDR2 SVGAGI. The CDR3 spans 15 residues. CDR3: CASRKLQDSNQPQHF. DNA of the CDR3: TGTGCCAGCAGAAAATTACAAGATAGCAATCAGCCCCAGCATTTT.

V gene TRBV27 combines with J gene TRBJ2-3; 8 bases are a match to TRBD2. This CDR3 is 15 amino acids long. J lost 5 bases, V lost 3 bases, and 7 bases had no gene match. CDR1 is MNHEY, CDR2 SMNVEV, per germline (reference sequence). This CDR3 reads CASSFTGGRGDTQYF. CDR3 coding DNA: TGTGCCAGCAGTTTCACGGGGGGGCGAGGAGATACGCAGTATTTT.

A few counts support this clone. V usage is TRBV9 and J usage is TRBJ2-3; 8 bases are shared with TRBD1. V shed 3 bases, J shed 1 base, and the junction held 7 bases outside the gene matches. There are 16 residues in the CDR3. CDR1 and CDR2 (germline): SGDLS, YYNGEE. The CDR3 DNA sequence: TGTGCCAGCAGCGGAACCGGGACAGGACGCACAGATACGCAGTATTTT. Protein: CASSGTGTGRTDTQYF.

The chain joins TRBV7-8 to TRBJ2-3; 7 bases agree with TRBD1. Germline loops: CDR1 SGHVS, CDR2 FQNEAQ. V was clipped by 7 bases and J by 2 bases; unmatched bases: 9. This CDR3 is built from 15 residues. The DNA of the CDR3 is TGTGCCAGCACCCAGTGGACAGGCATCACAGATACGCAGTATTTT. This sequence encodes CASTQWTGITDTQYF.

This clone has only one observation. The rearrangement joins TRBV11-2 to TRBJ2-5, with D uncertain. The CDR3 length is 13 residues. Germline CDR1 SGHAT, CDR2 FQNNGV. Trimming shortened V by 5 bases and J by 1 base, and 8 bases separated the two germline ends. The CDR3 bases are TGTGCCAGCAGCACTACGACCCAAGAGACCCAGTACTTC. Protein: CASSTTTQETQYF.

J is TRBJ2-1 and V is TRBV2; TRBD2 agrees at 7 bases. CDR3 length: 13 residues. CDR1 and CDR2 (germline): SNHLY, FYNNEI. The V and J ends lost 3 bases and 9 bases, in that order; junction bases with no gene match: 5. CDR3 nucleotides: TGTGCCAGCAGTGAGGGACTACTTAGTGAGCAGTTCTTC. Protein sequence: CASSEGLLSEQFF.

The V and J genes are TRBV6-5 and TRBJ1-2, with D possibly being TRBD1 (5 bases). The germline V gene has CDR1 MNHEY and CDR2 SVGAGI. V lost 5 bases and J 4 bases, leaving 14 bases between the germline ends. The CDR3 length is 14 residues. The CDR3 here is CASSQGSGVYGYTF. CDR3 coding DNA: TGTGCCAGCAGTCAGGGATCGGGGGTCTATGGCTACACCTTC.

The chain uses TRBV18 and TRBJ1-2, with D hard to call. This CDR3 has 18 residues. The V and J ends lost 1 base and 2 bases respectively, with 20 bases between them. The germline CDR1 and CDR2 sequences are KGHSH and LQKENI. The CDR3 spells CASSPRPPLEGRNYGYTF. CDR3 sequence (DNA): TGTGCCAGCTCACCACGACCCCCTCTGGAGGGTCGAAACTATGGCTACACCTTC.

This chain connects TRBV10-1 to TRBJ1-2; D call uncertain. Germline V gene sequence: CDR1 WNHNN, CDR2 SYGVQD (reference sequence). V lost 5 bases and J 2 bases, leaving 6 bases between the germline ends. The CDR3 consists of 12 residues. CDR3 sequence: CASSPGNYGYTF. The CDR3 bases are TGCGCCAGCAGTCCGGGGAACTATGGCTACACCTTC.

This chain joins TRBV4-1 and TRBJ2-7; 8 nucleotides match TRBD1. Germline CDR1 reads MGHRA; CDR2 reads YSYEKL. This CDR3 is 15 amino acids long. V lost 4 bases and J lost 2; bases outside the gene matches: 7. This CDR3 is CASSLTGTGPYEQYF. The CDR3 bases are TGCGCCAGCAGCCTAACCGGGACAGGACCCTACGAGCAGTACTTC.

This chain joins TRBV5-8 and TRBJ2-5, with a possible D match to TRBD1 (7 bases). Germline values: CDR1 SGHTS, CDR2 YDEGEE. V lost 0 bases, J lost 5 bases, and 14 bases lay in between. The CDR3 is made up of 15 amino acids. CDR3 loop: CASSLVEGARETQYF. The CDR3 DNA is TGTGCCAGCAGCTTGGTGGAGGGGGCGCGGGAGACCCAGTACTTC.

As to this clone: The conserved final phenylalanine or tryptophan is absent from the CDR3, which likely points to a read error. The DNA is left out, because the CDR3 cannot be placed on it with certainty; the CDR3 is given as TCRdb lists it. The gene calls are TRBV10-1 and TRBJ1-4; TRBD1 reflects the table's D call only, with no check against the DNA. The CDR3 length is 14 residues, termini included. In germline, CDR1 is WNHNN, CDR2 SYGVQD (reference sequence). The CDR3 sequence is CASSDSQTLGTRGC.

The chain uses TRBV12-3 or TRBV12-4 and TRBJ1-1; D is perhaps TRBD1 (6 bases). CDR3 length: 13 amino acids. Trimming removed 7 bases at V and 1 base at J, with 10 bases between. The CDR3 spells CASKQGGNTEAFF. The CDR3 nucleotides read TGTGCCAGCAAACAGGGTGGGAACACTGAAGCTTTCTTT.

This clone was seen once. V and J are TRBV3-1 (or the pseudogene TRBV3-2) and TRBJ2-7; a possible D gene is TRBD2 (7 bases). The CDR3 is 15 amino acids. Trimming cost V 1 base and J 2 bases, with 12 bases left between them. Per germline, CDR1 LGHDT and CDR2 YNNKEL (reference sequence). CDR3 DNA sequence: TGTGCCAGCAGCCAAGTGTGGGGGGGCACCTACGAGCAGTACTTC. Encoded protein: CASSQVWGGTYEQYF.

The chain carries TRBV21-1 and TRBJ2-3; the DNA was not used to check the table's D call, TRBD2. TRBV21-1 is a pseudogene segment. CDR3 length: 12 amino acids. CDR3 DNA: TGTGCCAGCAGCAAAGCGCGGTGTACGCAGTATTTT. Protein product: CASSKARCTQYF.

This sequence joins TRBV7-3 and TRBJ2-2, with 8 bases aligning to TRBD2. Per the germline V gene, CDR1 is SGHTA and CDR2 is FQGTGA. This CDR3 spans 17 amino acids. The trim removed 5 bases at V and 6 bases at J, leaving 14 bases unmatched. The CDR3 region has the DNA TGTGCCAGCAGCCCCCGGGTCGGGGGGGGGCTCGCCGGGGAGCTGTTTTTT. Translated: CASSPRVGGGLAGELFF.

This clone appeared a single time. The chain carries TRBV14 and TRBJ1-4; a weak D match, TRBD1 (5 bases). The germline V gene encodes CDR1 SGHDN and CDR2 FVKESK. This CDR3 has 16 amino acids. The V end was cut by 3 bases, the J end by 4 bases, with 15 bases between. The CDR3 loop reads CASSQTRTGFNEKLFF. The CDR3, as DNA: TGTGCCAGCAGCCAGACCCGTACAGGATTTAATGAAAAACTGTTTTTT.

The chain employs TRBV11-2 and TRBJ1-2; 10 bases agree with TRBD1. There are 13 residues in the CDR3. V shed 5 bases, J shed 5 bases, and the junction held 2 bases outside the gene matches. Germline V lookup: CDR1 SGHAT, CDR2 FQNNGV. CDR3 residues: CASSPGQGYGYTF. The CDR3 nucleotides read TGTGCCAGCAGCCCGGGACAGGGGTATGGCTACACCTTC.

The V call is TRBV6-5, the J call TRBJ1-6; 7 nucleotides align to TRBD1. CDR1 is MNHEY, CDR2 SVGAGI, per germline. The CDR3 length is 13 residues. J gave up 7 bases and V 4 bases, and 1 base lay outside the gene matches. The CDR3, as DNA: TGTGCCAGCAGTTTAGGGGGCAATTCACCCCTCCACTTT. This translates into CASSLGGNSPLHF.